This TCR beta chain was identified during a study of control samples from healthy donors and cancer patients. The germline V gene encodes CDR1 MNHEY and CDR2 SVGAGI. CDR3 length equals 11 residues. The germline V and J ends were trimmed by 7 bases and 6 bases, with 10 bases remaining between them. The protocol was immunoSEQ multiplex PCR, while the TCRdb copy is restricted to in-frame clones and leaves out a portion. In the table there are 150,000 to 180,000 clones, about 94% of which are singletons. The sequenced sample was blood. The V and J genes are TRBV6-5 and TRBJ2-7; no definite D call. The TCR was taken from a man aged 35 to 55 in good health. The CDR3 spells CASNQPAEQYF. In nucleotides, the CDR3 is TGTGCCAGCAACCAGCCGGCCGAGCAGTACTTC.